This T cell receptor (beta chain) derives from a study of cytomegalovirus exposure and HLA in healthy donors. Study as a whole: The 100 to 150 validation repertoires, a later analysis reported, used the same platform as the 650 to 800 repertoires from the first cohort. Findings of the study overall: Cytomegalovirus status, reportedly, was diagnosed with high specificity and sensitivity by the classifier. Most TCR sequences proved rare, with some public TCRs found in many donors.

Worth noting for this clone: Antigen: not known.

Germline V gives CDR1 SGHAT, CDR2 FQNNGV. V was clipped by 5 bases and J by 5 bases, with 19 bases between them. CDR3 length equals 15 residues. Measured with immunoSEQ multiplex PCR; TCRdb has only the in-frame clones, and not every one. The sample includes roughly 300,000 clones, about 90% of them seen just once. Donors came from a validation cohort of over a hundred subjects, distinct from the first 666-subject cohort. J is TRBJ2-7 and V is TRBV11-2, with D perhaps assigned TRBD1 or TRBD2 (5 bases each). Specimen: PBMCs. The TCR was taken from a woman between 25 and 40 years old in good health and CMV-seropositive. CDR3 region: CASSPPGTIGHEQYF. CDR3 bases: TGTGCCAGCAGCCCTCCCGGGACGATAGGGCACGAGCAGTACTTC.